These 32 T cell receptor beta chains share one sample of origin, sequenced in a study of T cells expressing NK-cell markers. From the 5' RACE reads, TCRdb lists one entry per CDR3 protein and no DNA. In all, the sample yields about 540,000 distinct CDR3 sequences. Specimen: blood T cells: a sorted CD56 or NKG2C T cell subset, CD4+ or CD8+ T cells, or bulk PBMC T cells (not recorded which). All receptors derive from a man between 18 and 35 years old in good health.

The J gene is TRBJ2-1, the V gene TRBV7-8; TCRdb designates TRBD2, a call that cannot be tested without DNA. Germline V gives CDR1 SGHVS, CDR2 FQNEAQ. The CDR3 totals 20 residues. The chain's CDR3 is CASSPRPGQATSGRANEQFF.

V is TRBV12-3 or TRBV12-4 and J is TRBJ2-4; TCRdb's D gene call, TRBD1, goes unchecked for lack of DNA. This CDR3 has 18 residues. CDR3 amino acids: CASSFFPSRSGGKNIQYF.

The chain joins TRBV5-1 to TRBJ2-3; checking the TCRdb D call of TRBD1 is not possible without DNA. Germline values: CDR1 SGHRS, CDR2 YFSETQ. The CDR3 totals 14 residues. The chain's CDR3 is CASSSPGSTDTQYF.

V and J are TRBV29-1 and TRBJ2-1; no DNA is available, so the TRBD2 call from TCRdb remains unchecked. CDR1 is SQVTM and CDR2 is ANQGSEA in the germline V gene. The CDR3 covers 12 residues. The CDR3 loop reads CSVAGRADEQFF.

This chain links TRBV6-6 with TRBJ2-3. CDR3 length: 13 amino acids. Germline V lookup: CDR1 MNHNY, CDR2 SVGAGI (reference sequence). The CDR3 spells CATDRGKSDTQYF.

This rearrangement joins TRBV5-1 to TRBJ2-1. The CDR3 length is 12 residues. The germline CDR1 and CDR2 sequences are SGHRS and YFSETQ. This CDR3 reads CASRFLGNEQFF.

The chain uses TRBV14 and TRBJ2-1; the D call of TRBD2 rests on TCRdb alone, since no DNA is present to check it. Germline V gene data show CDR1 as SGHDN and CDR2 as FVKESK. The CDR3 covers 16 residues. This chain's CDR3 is CASSHGGAGGNNEQFF.

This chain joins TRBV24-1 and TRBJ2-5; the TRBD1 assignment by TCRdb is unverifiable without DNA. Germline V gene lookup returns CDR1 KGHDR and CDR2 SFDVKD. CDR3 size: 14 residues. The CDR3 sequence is CATSDRDPKETQYF.

CDR3 protein: CASTSHGGPGEQYF. This rearrangement joins TRBV7-9 to TRBJ2-7. The CDR3 contains 14 residues. Germline CDR1 reads SEHNR; CDR2 reads FQNEAQ (reference sequence).

CDR3 protein: CATSKGPNTGELFF. V is TRBV2 and J is TRBJ2-2; TCRdb's D call of TRBD1 is untestable without DNA. The CDR3 runs to 14 residues. Germline CDR1 reads SNHLY; CDR2 reads FYNNEI. Combining the CDR3 with reference TRBV2 and TRBJ2-2 gives the whole variable domain EPEVTQTPSHQVTQMGQEVILRCVPISNHLYFYWYRQILGQKVEFLVSFYNNEISEKSEIFDDQFSVERPDGSNFTLKIRSTKLEDSAMYFCATSKGPNTGELFFGEGSRLTVL.

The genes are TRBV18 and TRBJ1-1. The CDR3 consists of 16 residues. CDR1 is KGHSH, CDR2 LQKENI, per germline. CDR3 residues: CASSPRWQMMNTEAFF.

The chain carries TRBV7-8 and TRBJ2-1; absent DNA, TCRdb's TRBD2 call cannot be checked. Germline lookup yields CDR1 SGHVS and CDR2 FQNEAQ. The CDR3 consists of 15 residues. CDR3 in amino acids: CASSLGVGGPDEQFF.

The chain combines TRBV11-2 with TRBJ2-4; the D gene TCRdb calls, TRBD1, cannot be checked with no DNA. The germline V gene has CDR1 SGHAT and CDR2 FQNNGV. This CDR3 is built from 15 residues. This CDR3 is CASSDRDRGGNIQYF.

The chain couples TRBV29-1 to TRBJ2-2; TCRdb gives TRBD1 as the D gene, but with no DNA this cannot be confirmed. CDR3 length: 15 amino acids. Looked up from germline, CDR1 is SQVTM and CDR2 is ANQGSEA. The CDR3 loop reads CSVGAGTTNTGELFF.

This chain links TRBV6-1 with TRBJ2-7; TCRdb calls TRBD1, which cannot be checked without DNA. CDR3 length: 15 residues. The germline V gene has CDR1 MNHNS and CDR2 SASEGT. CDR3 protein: CASRPYSPRAYEQYF.

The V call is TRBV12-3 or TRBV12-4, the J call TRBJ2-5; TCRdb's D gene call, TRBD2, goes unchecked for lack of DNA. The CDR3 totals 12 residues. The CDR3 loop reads CASRSRRETQYF.

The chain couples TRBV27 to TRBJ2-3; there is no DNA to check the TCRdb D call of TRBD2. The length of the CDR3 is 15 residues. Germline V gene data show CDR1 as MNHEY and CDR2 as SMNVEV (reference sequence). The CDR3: CASGRLAESTDTQYF.

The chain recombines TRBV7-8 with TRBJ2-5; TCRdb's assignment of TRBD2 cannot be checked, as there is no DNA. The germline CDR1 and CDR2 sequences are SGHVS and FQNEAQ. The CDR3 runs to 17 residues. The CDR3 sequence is CASSLDGLAGTRGTQYF. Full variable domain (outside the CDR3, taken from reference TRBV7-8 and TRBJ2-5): GAGVSQSPRYKVAKRGQDVALRCDPISGHVSLFWYQQALGQGPEFLTYFQNEAQLDKSGLPSDRFFAERPEGSVSTLKIQRTQQEDSAVYLCASSLDGLAGTRGTQYFGPGTRLLVL.

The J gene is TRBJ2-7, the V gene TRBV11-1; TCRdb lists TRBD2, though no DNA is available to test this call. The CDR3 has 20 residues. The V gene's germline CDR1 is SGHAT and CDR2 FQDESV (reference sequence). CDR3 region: CASSTRQEPGTSGRRYEQYF.

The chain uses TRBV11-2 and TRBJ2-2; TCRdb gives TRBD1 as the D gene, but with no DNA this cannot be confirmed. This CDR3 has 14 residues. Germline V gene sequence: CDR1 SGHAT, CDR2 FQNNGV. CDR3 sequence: CASSRQGYTGELFF.

The CDR3 sequence is CASSRDGSYEQYF. This rearrangement joins TRBV5-1 to TRBJ2-7; TCRdb reports TRBD1, a call that lacks DNA to check it against. This CDR3 spans 13 amino acids. The germline V gene has CDR1 SGHRS and CDR2 YFSETQ.

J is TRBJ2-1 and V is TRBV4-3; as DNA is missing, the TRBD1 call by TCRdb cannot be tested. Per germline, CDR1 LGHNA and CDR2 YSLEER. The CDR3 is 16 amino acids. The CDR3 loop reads CASSARPSGGDNEQFF.

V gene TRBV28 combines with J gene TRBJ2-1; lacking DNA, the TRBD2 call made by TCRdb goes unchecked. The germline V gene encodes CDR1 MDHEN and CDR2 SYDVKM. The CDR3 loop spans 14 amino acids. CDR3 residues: CASSLRLAPNEQFF.

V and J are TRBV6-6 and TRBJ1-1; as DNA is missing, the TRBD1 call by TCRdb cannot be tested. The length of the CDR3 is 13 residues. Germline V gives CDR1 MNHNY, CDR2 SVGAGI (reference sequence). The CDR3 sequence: CASSYSTGGGAFF.

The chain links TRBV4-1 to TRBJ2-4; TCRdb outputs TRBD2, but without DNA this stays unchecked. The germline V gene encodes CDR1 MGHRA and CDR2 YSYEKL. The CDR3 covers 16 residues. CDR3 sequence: CASSQVEGSGKNIQYF.

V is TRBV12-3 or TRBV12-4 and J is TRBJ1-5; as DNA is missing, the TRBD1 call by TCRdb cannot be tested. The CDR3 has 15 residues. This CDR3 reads CASGRGNRGNQPQHF.

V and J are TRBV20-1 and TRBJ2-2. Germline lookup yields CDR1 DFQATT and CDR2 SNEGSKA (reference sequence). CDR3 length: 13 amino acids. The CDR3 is CSAMPYNTGELFF.

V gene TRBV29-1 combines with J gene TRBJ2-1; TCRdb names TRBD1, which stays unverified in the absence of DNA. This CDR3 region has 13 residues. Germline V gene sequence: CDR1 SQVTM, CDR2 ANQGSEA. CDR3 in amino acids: CSVQGAIYNEQFF.

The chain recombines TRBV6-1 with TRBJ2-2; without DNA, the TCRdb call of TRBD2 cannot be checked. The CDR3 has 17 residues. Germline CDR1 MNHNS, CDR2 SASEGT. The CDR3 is CASSATQPGLGSGELFF.

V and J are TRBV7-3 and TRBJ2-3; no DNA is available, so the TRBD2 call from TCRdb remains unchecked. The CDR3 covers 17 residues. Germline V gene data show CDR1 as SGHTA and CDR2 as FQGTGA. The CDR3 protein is CASSLDSSSASTDTQYF. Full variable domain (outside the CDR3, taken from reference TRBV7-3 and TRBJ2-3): GAGVSQTPSNKVTEKGKYVELRCDPISGHTALYWYRQSLGQGPEFLIYFQGTGAADDSGLPNDRFFAVRPEGSVSTLKIQRTERGDSAVYLCASSLDSSSASTDTQYFGPGTRLTVL.

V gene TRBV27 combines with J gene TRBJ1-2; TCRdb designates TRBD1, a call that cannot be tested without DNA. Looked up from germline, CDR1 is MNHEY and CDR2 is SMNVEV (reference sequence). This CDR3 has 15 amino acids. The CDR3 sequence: CASSAYRGAGYGYTF.

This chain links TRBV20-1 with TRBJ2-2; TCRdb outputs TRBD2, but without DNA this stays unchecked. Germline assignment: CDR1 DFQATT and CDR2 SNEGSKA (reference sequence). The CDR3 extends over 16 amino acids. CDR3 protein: CSASDAGLANTGELFF.